This T cell receptor beta chain comes out of a study of T cells in Graves' hyperthyroidism and ophthalmopathy. Overall study context: Peripheral blood was acquired at first diagnosis, ahead of any therapy whatsoever. Study-level points and caveats: Ophthalmopathy onset followed model prediction by a median approximately 5.9 months. Most expanded thyroid clonotypes above 0.001 also appeared in blood.

Researchers defined stable Graves' hyperthyroidism as no ophthalmopathy progression within 18 months. This clonotype was observed at least ten times. Its antigen is unidentified. Template material for amplifying TCR beta CDR3 regions consisted of RNA transcripts. The TCR CDR3 was amplified in a first-round RT-PCR using the HTBI primer set. TCRdb independently ran MiXCR on the multiplex PCR reads; one entry per CDR3 protein. In the table there are about 300,000 distinct CDR3 sequences, roughly 17% of which are singletons. Trimming pared 3 bases from V and 6 bases from J, leaving 8 bases between. CDR3 length equals 13 residues. Germline CDR1 SGHAT, CDR2 FQNNGV.

The sample comprised blood. The sequence came from a man aged 30 to 45 with Graves' hyperthyroidism. This chain links TRBV11-2 with TRBJ2-2; D not certain. CDR3 coding DNA: TGTGCCAGCAGCTTTGCCGGTCCCGGGGAGCTGTTTTTT. Protein product: CASSFAGPGELFF. Using reference TRBV11-2 and TRBJ2-2 for the parts outside the CDR3, the full variable domain is EAGVAQSPRYKIIEKRQSVAFWCNPISGHATLYWYQQILGQGPKLLIQFQNNGVVDDSQLPKDRFSAERLKGVDSTLKIQPAKLEDSAVYLCASSFAGPGELFFGEGSRLTVL.